This TCR beta chain was identified in a study of blood T cell repertoires in COVID-19. V was pared by 3 bases and J by 7 bases, with 9 bases of the junction left unmatched. The CDR3 has 16 residues. Germline CDR1 is SEHNR and CDR2 is FQNEAQ (reference sequence). In the original analysis: By means of reference gene primer amplification, nucleated cell counts were estimated. The table came from immunoSEQ multiplex PCR; TCRdb's copy has only in-frame clones and leaves some out. That table is the source of V, J and clone size, and D and trimming were worked out from the DNA. The top ten clones hold around 4.9% of a sample with approximately 67,000 clones, approximately 90% of them seen once.

The source material was peripheral blood. The TCR comes from an older woman with active COVID-19. V and J are TRBV7-9 and TRBJ2-1; TRBD2 matches 10 bases. The CDR3 DNA follows: TGTGCCAGCAGCTTCGTTGGCCTAGCGGGAGATAATGAGCAGTTCTTC. As protein: CASSFVGLAGDNEQFF.